This entry lists 24 T cell receptor beta chains sequenced from one sample in a study of cytomegalovirus exposure and HLA in healthy donors. The PCR contained 60 Vbeta and 13 Jbeta primers. Produced via immunoSEQ multiplex PCR; TCRdb's table is partial and in-frame only. The sample lists about 100,000 clones, about three quarters occurring once. The specimen was PBMCs. The receptors originated from a man in his forties in good health and CMV-seropositive.

The gene calls are TRBV6-5 and TRBJ2-1; 11 bases agree with TRBD2. With 6 bases clipped from V and 8 bases from J, the junction kept 9 bases outside the gene matches. Germline V gene data show CDR1 as MNHEY and CDR2 as SVGAGI. The CDR3 has 15 amino acids. The CDR3 loop is CASSLGLAVSDEQFF. CDR3 in DNA: TGTGCCAGCAGCCTGGGACTAGCGGTCTCGGATGAGCAGTTCTTC.

V is TRBV6-1 and J is TRBJ1-6, with 11 bases identical to TRBD1. Germline-derived CDR1 and CDR2 are MNHNS and SASEGT. Germline trimming cut 3 bases from V and 11 bases from J; bases unmatched to any gene: 6. This CDR3 region has 15 residues. The CDR3, as DNA: TGTGCCAGCAGTGACCGGGACAGGGGGGATACACCCCTCCACTTT. It encodes CASSDRDRGDTPLHF.

This clone was recorded once. V and J are TRBV2 and TRBJ1-4; weak D call: TRBD1 (5 bases). The CDR3 has 13 amino acids. The ends were cut back, 7 bases at V and 5 bases at J, with 11 bases in the middle. Germline values: CDR1 SNHLY, CDR2 FYNNEI. CDR3 loop: CASKRGENEKLFF. The CDR3 coding sequence is TGTGCCAGCAAGCGGGGGGAGAATGAAAAACTGTTTTTT.

This chain joins TRBV2 and TRBJ2-2; 12 bases are shared with TRBD1. The CDR3 runs to 15 residues. In germline, CDR1 is SNHLY, CDR2 FYNNEI. V shed 6 bases and J 4 bases; nucleotides not matched to a gene: 3. CDR3 sequence (DNA): TGTGCCAGCAGCCGGGACAGGGGGCTCACCGGGGAGCTGTTTTTT. This encodes CASSRDRGLTGELFF.

The chain carries TRBV11-2 and TRBJ2-2; D is perhaps TRBD2 (5 bases). CDR3 length: 14 residues. V was pared by 3 bases and J by 4 bases, with 9 bases between. Germline lookup yields CDR1 SGHAT and CDR2 FQNNGV. The CDR3 sequence is CASSFDYPTGELFF. The DNA for the CDR3 is TGTGCCAGCAGCTTCGACTACCCCACCGGGGAGCTGTTTTTT. The full variable domain, in which reference TRBV11-2 and TRBJ2-2 provide the parts outside the CDR3, is EAGVAQSPRYKIIEKRQSVAFWCNPISGHATLYWYQQILGQGPKLLIQFQNNGVVDDSQLPKDRFSAERLKGVDSTLKIQPAKLEDSAVYLCASSFDYPTGELFFGEGSRLTVL.

The chain links TRBV6-1 to TRBJ1-4, with 8 bases aligning to TRBD1. Germline assignment: CDR1 MNHNS and CDR2 SASEGT. Trimming cost V 5 bases and J 8 bases; bases outside gene matches: 4. This CDR3 comprises 13 residues. The CDR3 here is CASSKTGVEKLFF. CDR3 nucleotides: TGTGCCAGCAGTAAGACAGGGGTGGAAAAACTGTTTTTT.

The chain combines TRBV7-9 with TRBJ1-6; D not certain. Trimming removed 3 bases from V and 9 bases from J, with 15 bases in between. Germline lookup yields CDR1 SEHNR and CDR2 FQNEAQ (reference sequence). The CDR3 consists of 15 residues. Here the CDR3 DNA reads TGTGCCAGCAGCTTCCAGGAGGATGATGGTTCACCCCTCCACTTT. Translating it yields CASSFQEDDGSPLHF.

This chain joins TRBV9 and TRBJ1-4; D is perhaps TRBD1 (6 bases). The CDR3 runs to 14 residues. Germline CDR1 is SGDLS and CDR2 is YYNGEE. V lost 4 bases and J 9 bases, leaving 16 bases between the germline ends. CDR3 in amino acids: CASSPDRRSQKLFF. The CDR3 nucleotides read TGTGCCAGCAGCCCCGACAGGCGGTCTCAAAAACTGTTTTTT.

This chain links TRBV13 with TRBJ2-7; possibly TRBD2 for D (6 bases). The CDR3 totals 15 residues. V was shortened by 5 bases and J by 3 bases, with 17 bases between the two germline ends. Per germline, CDR1 PRHDT and CDR2 FYEKMQ (reference sequence). The CDR3 loop is CASSPSRGLNYEQYF. The CDR3 DNA reads TGTGCCAGCAGCCCATCTCGGGGGTTAAACTACGAGCAGTACTTC. The complete variable domain, with remaining parts taken from reference TRBV13 and TRBJ2-7, reads AAGVIQSPRHLIKEKRETATLKCYPIPRHDTVYWYQQGPGQDPQFLISFYEKMQSDKGSIPDRFSAQQFSDYHSELNMSSLELGDSALYFCASSPSRGLNYEQYFGPGTRLTVT.

The CDR3 DNA follows: TGTGCCAGTAGTATAGACCCCGATGAAAAACTGTTTTTT. As protein: CASSIDPDEKLFF. The rearrangement joins TRBV19 to TRBJ1-4; D unclear. Germline assignment: CDR1 LNHDA and CDR2 SQIVND (reference sequence). The CDR3 has 13 amino acids. V shed 0 bases and J shed 6 bases, with 5 bases lying between them.

There are a few counts of this clone. CDR3: CASTSGGDYPAGELFF. The CDR3 DNA reads as TGTGCCAGCACCTCGGGGGGGGACTACCCGGCCGGGGAGCTGTTTTTT. The chain recombines TRBV9 with TRBJ2-2, with TRBD2 matching 8 bases. The junction had 13 bases not matched to a gene; V was cut back by 6 bases and J by 6 bases. The CDR3 has 16 residues. Germline V lookup: CDR1 SGDLS, CDR2 YYNGEE. The whole variable domain, filled in from reference TRBV9 and TRBJ2-2, reads DSGVTQTPKHLITATGQRVTLRCSPRSGDLSVYWYQQSLDQGLQFLIQYYNGEERAKGNILERFSAQQFPDLHSELNLSSLELGDSALYFCASTSGGDYPAGELFFGEGSRLTVL.

The chain links TRBV7-9 to TRBJ2-1, with TRBD2 identical over 8 bases. Germline V lookup: CDR1 SEHNR, CDR2 FQNEAQ (reference sequence). This CDR3 spans 15 amino acids. Unmatched junction bases numbered 14, after V lost 7 bases and J lost 9 bases. Written as DNA, the CDR3 is TGTGCCAGCACAGCTTGGTTTAGCGGGACGGGTGAGCAGTTCTTC. Translating it yields CASTAWFSGTGEQFF.

The V gene is TRBV10-1, the J gene TRBJ2-7; TRBD2 might be the D (6 bases). The length of the CDR3 is 16 residues. The V end was cut by 0 bases, the J end by 2 bases, with 14 bases between. Germline-derived CDR1 and CDR2 are WNHNN and SYGVQD (reference sequence). The DNA of the CDR3 is TGCGCCAGCAGTGAGTCGAGGGCGGGAAGCACCTACGAGCAGTACTTC. It encodes CASSESRAGSTYEQYF.

The genes are TRBV27 and TRBJ1-2; 9 bases match TRBD1. The CDR3 spans 16 residues. Trimming removed 6 bases from V and 1 base from J; junction bases left unmatched: 9. The germline gives CDR1 MNHEY, CDR2 SMNVEV (reference sequence). The CDR3 DNA reads as TGTGCCAGCAGACAGGGGGCGGGGACCCTTAACTATGGCTACACCTTC. Translating gives CASRQGAGTLNYGYTF.

The chain uses TRBV27 and TRBJ1-1, with a possible D match to TRBD1 (5 bases). V was pared by 2 bases and J by 3 bases, with 7 bases between. The CDR3 totals 13 residues. Germline CDR1 reads MNHEY; CDR2 reads SMNVEV (reference sequence). DNA for the CDR3: TGTGCCAGCAGTTTACGGGGGTACACTGAAGCTTTCTTT. Translating it yields CASSLRGYTEAFF.

The J gene is TRBJ1-2, the V gene TRBV9, with D tentatively TRBD1 (6 bases). The CDR3 has 17 residues. From germline, CDR1 is SGDLS and CDR2 YYNGEE. Deletions cut 1 base from V and 1 base from J, with 17 bases between. This CDR3 is CASSVYDGGALNYGYTF. CDR3 bases: TGTGCCAGCAGCGTATATGATGGGGGGGCCCTTAACTATGGCTACACCTTC.

This clone has only one observation. This chain joins TRBV9 and TRBJ1-3, with D unresolved. Per the germline V gene, CDR1 is SGDLS and CDR2 is YYNGEE. The CDR3 has 17 residues. The V end lost 0 bases, the J end lost 0 bases, and 13 bases lay between the germline ends. CDR3 nucleotides: TGTGCCAGCAGCGTAGCCGCCGACTTTTACTCTGGAAACACCATATATTTT. It translates to CASSVAADFYSGNTIYF.

The V gene is TRBV7-6, the J gene TRBJ2-7, with 10 bases identical to TRBD1. Per the germline V gene, CDR1 is SGHVS and CDR2 is FNYEAQ. Trimming cost V 0 bases and J 2 bases; bases outside gene matches: 10. There are 18 residues in the CDR3. CDR3 region: CASSLAHQRQGAPYEQYF. In DNA form, the CDR3 reads TGTGCCAGCAGCTTAGCCCACCAAAGACAGGGGGCACCCTACGAGCAGTACTTC.

The chain couples TRBV18 to TRBJ1-1, with 9 nucleotides matching TRBD1. The V gene end was trimmed by 5 bases and the J gene end by 2 bases; junction bases not matched to a gene: 6. The germline V gene has CDR1 KGHSH and CDR2 LQKENI. The CDR3 covers 15 residues. The CDR3, as DNA: TGTGCCAGCTCAACGCGGACAGGGGCAAACACTGAAGCTTTCTTT. Its translation is CASSTRTGANTEAFF.

This chain uses TRBV9 with TRBJ2-5; D perhaps matches TRBD2 (6 bases). The germline V and J ends were trimmed by 4 bases and 3 bases, with 16 bases remaining between them. Germline CDR1 and CDR2: SGDLS and YYNGEE. The CDR3 extends over 15 amino acids. For the CDR3, the DNA is TGTGCCAGCAGCACGGGGGTTGGAAACGAAGAGACCCAGTACTTC. Translating it yields CASSTGVGNEETQYF.

The V gene is TRBV5-4, the J gene TRBJ2-5, with a weak D call TRBD2 (6 bases). The tail of the sequence fits TRBJ2-7 better, so the J call may be wrong. From germline, CDR1 is SGHNT and CDR2 YYREEE (reference sequence). The CDR3 covers 15 residues. CDR3 sequence (DNA): TGTGCCAGCAGCGACCGGGACTCAGAAATCTACGAGCAGTACTTC. Amino acid sequence: CASSDRDSEIYEQYF.

The chain links TRBV2 to TRBJ2-2; no clear D. CDR1 is SNHLY and CDR2 is FYNNEI in the germline V gene. The CDR3 is 11 residues long. Trimming stripped 3 bases from V and 8 bases from J, with 4 bases between. Here the CDR3 reads CASSDHGELFF. CDR3 nucleotide sequence: TGTGCCAGCAGTGATCATGGGGAGCTGTTTTTT. Full variable domain (outside the CDR3, taken from reference TRBV2 and TRBJ2-2): EPEVTQTPSHQVTQMGQEVILRCVPISNHLYFYWYRQILGQKVEFLVSFYNNEISEKSEIFDDQFSVERPDGSNFTLKIRSTKLEDSAMYFCASSDHGELFFGEGSRLTVL.

This chain links TRBV5-1 with TRBJ2-2, with D maybe TRBD1 (6 bases). The V gene lost 7 bases and the J gene lost 5 bases, with 15 bases spanning the gap. Germline V gene lookup returns CDR1 SGHRS and CDR2 YFSETQ. CDR3 length equals 14 residues. CDR3: CASGPVGGTGELFF. DNA for the CDR3: TGCGCCAGCGGACCCGTAGGGGGTACCGGGGAGCTGTTTTTT.

This clone was counted a few times. V usage is TRBV29-1 and J usage is TRBJ1-2; 7 bases line up with TRBD1. Germline V gene sequence: CDR1 SQVTM, CDR2 ANQGSEA. Trimming cost V 4 bases and J 4 bases; bases outside gene matches: 6. CDR3 size: 13 residues. Here the CDR3 DNA reads TGCAGCGTTGGTGAGGGGACAGCCTATGGCTACACCTTC. It codes for CSVGEGTAYGYTF. The full variable domain, with the rest looked up from reference TRBV29-1 and TRBJ1-2, is SAVISQKPSRDICQRGTSLTIQCQVDSQVTMMFWYRQQPGQSLTLIATANQGSEATYESGFVIDKFPISRPNLTFSTLTVSNMSPEDSSIYLCSVGEGTAYGYTFGSGTRLTVV.